This entry features one T cell receptor (beta chain) sequence. Its antigen remains unidentified. This CDR3 is built from 16 residues. Looked up from germline, CDR1 is MNHNS and CDR2 is SASEGT. The V and J ends lost 7 bases and 0 bases, in that order; junction bases with no gene match: 8. These data are taken from a study of tumor-infiltrating lymphocytes in primary liver carcinoma. Study-level background: Roughly 3.5 to 7.13 million productive TCRbeta reads came from each sample, comparable across tissue types.

Unsorted bulk tissue, about 17-34 mg of it, served as the source for co-extraction of RNA and DNA. With chronic HBV infection, the patients were also treatment-naive. Total RNA amounting to around 530 ng was the source from which TCR beta cDNA was made with a constant-region primer. Nested multiplex PCR, run for three rounds with slightly modified ARM-PCR, yielded TCR beta libraries. PCR rounds one and two used TRBV1-TRBV30 forward primers with a C-beta reverse primer for around 9 cycles each. MiXCR, run by TCRdb on the multiplex PCR reads, gives a single entry per CDR3 protein. The sample lists approximately 80,000 distinct CDR3 sequences; 69% were seen once. Study-wide findings and caveats: Compared with tumor region pairs, tumor-adjacent and tumor-blood pairs overlapped less. Blood trailed tumors significantly in top-250-clone fraction (p = 0.039).

This receptor was obtained from a man between 40 and 49 years old with primary liver carcinoma and hepatitis B virus infection. This chain uses TRBV6-1 with TRBJ2-1; TRBD2 agrees at 8 bases. The source material was tumor-adjacent normal liver tissue. The CDR3 region has the DNA TGTGCCAGCAATGAGACTAGCGTGAGCTCCTACAATGAGCAGTTCTTC. Translation: CASNETSVSSYNEQFF.